The 30 T cell receptor beta chains in this list originate from one sample, sequenced in a study of control samples from healthy donors and cancer patients. The data were produced by immunoSEQ multiplex PCR, yet TCRdb's version contains in-frame clones alone and is incomplete. The table lists approximately 230,000 clones, roughly 82% of them singletons, with roughly 15% in the top ten. Sequenced sample: PBMCs. Every receptor here comes from a woman in her fifties or sixties with lung cancer.

This clone is a singleton in its sample. The chain recombines TRBV3-1 (or the pseudogene TRBV3-2) with TRBJ1-4, with TRBD1 identical over 8 bases. Germline V CDR1 and CDR2: LGHDT, YNNKEL (reference sequence). This CDR3 has 15 amino acids. J was trimmed by 3 bases and V by 1 base; bases with no gene match: 1. Here the CDR3 DNA reads TGTGCCAGCAGCCAAGGGACAGGGTCTAATGAAAAACTGTTTTTT. Encoded protein: CASSQGTGSNEKLFF.

The genes are TRBV20-1 and TRBJ2-2; no clear D. From germline, CDR1 is DFQATT and CDR2 SNEGSKA (reference sequence). V was cut by 1 base and J by 7 bases, with 4 bases left in between. The CDR3 contains 11 residues. CDR3 sequence reads: CSARGIGELFF. DNA of the CDR3: TGCAGTGCTAGAGGGATCGGGGAGCTGTTTTTT.

The V and J genes are TRBV5-4 and TRBJ2-3; D unclear. Trimming took 4 bases from V and 2 from J, leaving 5 bases between them. Germline loops: CDR1 SGHNT, CDR2 YYREEE (reference sequence). This CDR3 contains 12 residues. The CDR3 spells CASSVYTDTQYF. The CDR3 coding sequence is TGTGCCAGCAGCGTATACACAGATACGCAGTATTTT.

V and J are TRBV6-5 and TRBJ2-2; D call uncertain. This CDR3 is 13 amino acids long. CDR1 and CDR2 from the germline V gene are MNHEY and SVGAGI. Trimming removed 10 bases at V and 7 bases at J, with 16 bases between. The CDR3 protein is CATYPSWHGELFF. The CDR3 nucleotides are TGTGCCACCTACCCGAGTTGGCACGGGGAGCTGTTTTTT.

The chain joins TRBV19 to TRBJ2-4, with TRBD1 as a possible D gene (6 bases). CDR1 is LNHDA, CDR2 SQIVND, per germline (reference sequence). The CDR3 totals 17 residues. V was shortened by 5 bases and J by 0 bases, with 17 bases between the two germline ends. CDR3 DNA sequence: TGTGCCAGTAGTTCTTCACTGACAGGTCTAGCCAAAAACATTCAGTACTTC. Translation gives CASSSSLTGLAKNIQYF.

The chain employs TRBV5-1 and TRBJ1-2; 7 bases map to TRBD1. Unmatched junction bases numbered 6, after V lost 0 bases and J lost 4 bases. Germline CDR1 is SGHRS and CDR2 is YFSETQ. This CDR3 has 15 residues. The CDR3 loop is CASSLGDREGYGYTF. In DNA, the CDR3 is TGCGCCAGCAGCTTGGGAGACAGGGAGGGCTATGGCTACACCTTC.

This clone was seen once. J is TRBJ1-2 and V is TRBV6-1; D is uncertain. This CDR3 spans 14 amino acids. The germline V gene has CDR1 MNHNS and CDR2 SASEGT. V was cut by 1 base and J by 6 bases, with 12 bases left in between. The CDR3 DNA is TGTGCCAGCAGTGAAGTGTTGACCGTAGATGGCTACACCTTC. Translated: CASSEVLTVDGYTF.

The chain uses TRBV7-2 and TRBJ2-1; TRBD1 or TRBD2 may be the D gene (5 bases each). CDR1 is SGHTA and CDR2 is FQGNSA in the germline V gene. This CDR3 region has 17 residues. Between the trimmed V and J ends, which lost 5 bases and 1 base, there was a span of 18 bases. The CDR3 reads CASSPRVGEQSYNEQFF. CDR3 coding DNA: TGTGCCAGCAGCCCAAGGGTGGGGGAGCAATCCTACAATGAGCAGTTCTTC. Drawing the rest from reference TRBV7-2 and TRBJ2-1, the complete variable domain is GAGVSQSPSNKVTEKGKDVELRCDPISGHTALYWYRQSLGQGLEFLIYFQGNSAPDKSGLPSDRFSAERTGGSVSTLTIQRTQQEDSAVYLCASSPRVGEQSYNEQFFGPGTRLTVL.

CDR3 region: CASSLEGGIYNEQFF. In nucleotides, the CDR3 is TGTGCCAGCAGCTTAGAGGGGGGCATCTACAATGAGCAGTTCTTC. The chain links TRBV11-1 to TRBJ2-1, with D possibly called TRBD1 or TRBD2 (6 bases each). V was pared by 1 base and J by 3 bases, with 10 bases between. The CDR3 loop spans 15 amino acids. Germline loops: CDR1 SGHAT, CDR2 FQDESV (reference sequence).

This chain connects TRBV27 to TRBJ2-7; D may be TRBD1 (5 bases). Per germline, CDR1 MNHEY and CDR2 SMNVEV (reference sequence). The V end lost 3 bases, the J end lost 5 bases, and 11 bases lay between the germline ends. The CDR3 sequence is 13 residues long. The CDR3 nucleotides are TGTGCCAGCAGTTTGTGGGGCACGGACGAGCAGTACTTC. It translates to CASSLWGTDEQYF.

Comments on this clone: Other DNA sequences in this specimen translate into the identical CDR3. This chain joins TRBV5-1 and TRBJ1-1, with D tentatively TRBD1 (5 bases). CDR1 SGHRS and CDR2 YFSETQ come from the germline V gene. The V end was cut by 0 bases, the J end by 4 bases, with 7 bases between. The CDR3 consists of 13 residues. The CDR3, as DNA: TGCGCCAGCAGCTTGGCGCAGGGCACTGAAGCTTTCTTT. Protein sequence: CASSLAQGTEAFF.

The chain couples TRBV7-8 to TRBJ2-5; D call uncertain. V was clipped by 3 bases and J by 2 bases, with 7 bases between them. The CDR3 is 13 residues long. CDR1 is SGHVS, CDR2 FQNEAQ, per germline. The CDR3 sequence is CASSLDRQETQYF. The CDR3 nucleotides are TGTGCCAGCAGCTTGGACCGGCAAGAGACCCAGTACTTC.

The rearrangement joins TRBV5-4 to TRBJ1-1; D gene unclear. CDR1 SGHNT and CDR2 YYREEE come from the germline V gene (reference sequence). With 0 bases removed from V and 0 bases from J, the gap between germline ends came to 9 bases. This CDR3 contains 15 residues. CDR3 in DNA: TGTGCCAGCAGCTTGGAGGTGGCAATGAACACTGAAGCTTTCTTT. This sequence encodes CASSLEVAMNTEAFF.

This chain connects TRBV2 to TRBJ1-1; TRBD1 matches at 7 bases. The trim removed 5 bases at V and 3 bases at J, leaving 18 bases unmatched. Germline V gene data show CDR1 as SNHLY and CDR2 as FYNNEI. This CDR3 has 18 residues. The CDR3 loop reads CASSTLGQSVTKDTEAFF. Written as DNA, the CDR3 is TGTGCCAGCAGTACCCTGGGACAGTCCGTAACCAAGGACACTGAAGCTTTCTTT.

The rearrangement joins TRBV9 to TRBJ2-2; 7 bases map to TRBD2. Per germline, CDR1 SGDLS and CDR2 YYNGEE. J gave up 0 bases and V 1 base, and 3 bases lay outside the gene matches. The CDR3 length is 16 residues. CDR3 nucleotide sequence: TGTGCCAGCAGCGTACGGCGGGAGACGAACACCGGGGAGCTGTTTTTT. Translated, it gives CASSVRRETNTGELFF.

As to this clone: Other DNA sequences of this sample code for an identical CDR3. CDR3 in DNA: TGCGCCAGCAGCTTGGGGACGGGAGAGACCGGGGAGCTGTTTTTT. Translation gives CASSLGTGETGELFF. The chain links TRBV5-1 to TRBJ2-2; D might be TRBD2 (6 bases). V gave up 0 bases and J gave up 5 bases, with 11 bases separating them. CDR1 and CDR2 from the germline V gene are SGHRS and YFSETQ. The CDR3 extends over 15 amino acids.

The rearrangement uses TRBV6-9 and TRBJ2-3; D perhaps matches TRBD1 (5 bases). V gave up 7 bases and J gave up 0 bases, with 14 bases separating them. CDR3 size: 15 residues. Germline CDR1 is MNHGY and CDR2 is SVAAGI. CDR3 loop: CASIPTDKSTDTQYF. Written as DNA, the CDR3 is TGTGCCAGCATCCCGACAGACAAGAGCACAGATACGCAGTATTTT.

A few counts support this clone. J is TRBJ2-5 and V is TRBV7-9, with D maybe TRBD2 (7 bases). This CDR3 region has 13 residues. Germline V gene sequence: CDR1 SEHNR, CDR2 FQNEAQ (reference sequence). Between the trimmed V and J ends, which lost 5 bases and 4 bases, there was a span of 11 bases. The CDR3 is CASSAGAVETQYF. CDR3 in DNA: TGTGCCAGCAGCGCGGGGGCCGTAGAGACCCAGTACTTC.

The gene calls are TRBV5-1 and TRBJ2-7, with 10 nucleotides matching TRBD2. This CDR3 has 14 residues. CDR1 is SGHRS, CDR2 YFSETQ, per germline. Trimming at V came to 1 base and at J to 5 bases, leaving 3 bases not matched to a gene. The CDR3 bases are TGCGCCAGCAGCTTGACTAGCGGGAACCACGAGCAGTACTTC. It codes for CASSLTSGNHEQYF. The full variable domain, completed using reference TRBV5-1 and TRBJ2-7, is KAGVTQTPRYLIKTRGQQVTLSCSPISGHRSVSWYQQTPGQGLQFLFEYFSETQRNKGNFPGRFSGRQFSNSRSEMNVSTLELGDSALYLCASSLTSGNHEQYFGPGTRLTVT.

The chain couples TRBV28 to TRBJ2-5; unclear D gene. Trimming took off 3 bases at V and 3 bases at J, with 8 bases between the two ends. CDR1 and CDR2 (germline): MDHEN, SYDVKM. This CDR3 is built from 13 residues. DNA for the CDR3: TGTGCCAGCAGTTTCCCAGAAGAAGAGACCCAGTACTTC. Amino acid sequence: CASSFPEEETQYF. Full variable domain (rest looked up from reference TRBV28 and TRBJ2-5): DVKVTQSSRYLVKRTGEKVFLECVQDMDHENMFWYRQDPGLGLRLIYFSYDVKMKEKGDIPEGYSVSREKKERFSLILESASTNQTSMYLCASSFPEEETQYFGPGTRLLVL.

The genes are TRBV9 and TRBJ2-5, with D possibly being TRBD2 (6 bases). The CDR3 totals 13 residues. The V gene lost 3 bases and the J gene lost 5 bases, with 11 bases spanning the gap. Per the germline V gene, CDR1 is SGDLS and CDR2 is YYNGEE. In DNA, the CDR3 is TGTGCCAGCAGCGCACCTGCGGGGGAGACCCAGTACTTC. Its protein product is CASSAPAGETQYF.

V is TRBV7-9 and J is TRBJ1-2; no firm D call. Per the germline V gene, CDR1 is SEHNR and CDR2 is FQNEAQ (reference sequence). V was clipped by 5 bases and J by 0 bases, with 4 bases between them. The CDR3 is 12 residues long. The CDR3 DNA is TGTGCCAGCAGCGTAACTAACTATGGCTACACCTTC. This gives the protein CASSVTNYGYTF.

This chain uses TRBV28 with TRBJ2-7; 9 nucleotides match TRBD2. The J segment lost 2 bases and the V segment lost 7 bases, leaving 6 bases of the junction unmatched. Germline CDR1 and CDR2: MDHEN and SYDVKM. The CDR3 runs to 14 residues. CDR3 residues: CASKIAGATYEQYF. The CDR3 nucleotides are TGTGCCAGCAAAATAGCGGGAGCTACCTACGAGCAGTACTTC.

The CDR3: CASSLGSGNTIYF. The CDR3 DNA follows: TGTGCCAGCAGCTTGGGGTCTGGAAACACCATATATTTT. The V gene is TRBV11-3, the J gene TRBJ1-3; D gene unclear. The CDR3 extends over 13 amino acids. V was shortened by 3 bases and J by 1 base, with 4 bases between the two germline ends. Per the germline V gene, CDR1 is SGHNT and CDR2 is YENEEA.

The chain combines TRBV11-2 with TRBJ1-1; possible D gene TRBD1, 6 bases. The CDR3 runs 12 residues. Germline V gene data show CDR1 as SGHAT and CDR2 as FQNNGV. CDR3 region: CAYEGGSTEAFF. As DNA, the CDR3 is TGTGCTTACGAGGGGGGGAGCACTGAAGCTTTCTTT.

V gene TRBV4-1 combines with J gene TRBJ2-1, with 15 bases identical to TRBD2. Germline CDR1 is MGHRA and CDR2 is YSYEKL. The CDR3 sequence is 18 residues long. V shed 4 bases, J shed 1 base, and the junction held 5 bases outside the gene matches. Here the CDR3 reads CASSLGLAGGHSYNEQFF. CDR3 DNA: TGCGCCAGCAGCCTTGGACTAGCGGGGGGGCATTCCTACAATGAGCAGTTCTTC.

The V call is TRBV27, the J call TRBJ2-3, with D possibly TRBD1 on 6 matching bases. The CDR3 runs to 16 residues. Germline lookup yields CDR1 MNHEY and CDR2 SMNVEV (reference sequence). V lost 4 bases, J lost 2 bases, and 16 bases lay in between. The CDR3 loop is CASSSDSRSPTDTQYF. As DNA, the CDR3 is TGTGCCAGCAGTTCGGACAGTCGCTCACCCACAGATACGCAGTATTTT.

V gene TRBV6-5 combines with J gene TRBJ2-3, with 7 bases identical to TRBD2. V gave up 2 bases and J gave up 8 bases; unmatched junction bases: 7. This CDR3 region has 14 residues. The germline V gene encodes CDR1 MNHEY and CDR2 SVGAGI. CDR3 nucleotide sequence: TGTGCCAGCAGTTACGGGCTAGCGGAGGGTACGCAGTATTTT. This gives the protein CASSYGLAEGTQYF.

At least ten counts were recorded for this clone. The chain is built from TRBV10-2 and TRBJ1-4; D unclear. The CDR3 is made up of 12 amino acids. V gave up 8 bases and J gave up 8 bases, with 12 bases separating them. In germline, CDR1 is WSHSY, CDR2 SAAADI. The CDR3 sequence: CASGSYGEKLFF. The CDR3 nucleotides are TGCGCCAGCGGGTCGTACGGGGAAAAACTGTTTTTT.

The chain joins TRBV18 to TRBJ1-3; D not certain. The CDR3 runs 16 residues. V lost 6 bases and J 0 bases, leaving 15 bases between the germline ends. CDR1 is KGHSH, CDR2 LQKENI, per germline. CDR3 coding DNA: TGTGCCAGCTCGCCAAGCCCGGTGAGCTCTGGAAACACCATATATTTT. Translated: CASSPSPVSSGNTIYF.